These 32 T cell receptor beta chains came from one sample sequenced in a study of vaccination effects on CD4 cells after COVID-19. TCRdb's table, derived via immunoSEQ multiplex PCR, lists solely in-frame clones and lacks some. The repertoire includes 40,000 to 45,000 clones, around 71% of them detected once, and 7% to 8% sits in the top ten. Following 10 days of culture, CD4+ T cells were isolated. All study participants received two doses of BNT162b2 or mRNA-1273 vaccine. Antigens for these TCRs are unknown. The sequences come from CD4+ T cells from PBMCs cultured without peptide, collected after COVID-19 vaccination. The receptors shown here come from a human donor who received a COVID-19 vaccine.

The chain combines TRBV15 with TRBJ2-7; 8 nucleotides agree with TRBD2. Germline V CDR1 and CDR2: LNHNV, YYDKDF (reference sequence). The length of the CDR3 is 15 residues. With 1 base clipped from V and 4 bases from J, the junction kept 6 bases outside the gene matches. This CDR3 reads CATSRVRGGPYEQYF. The DNA of the CDR3 is TGTGCCACCAGCAGAGTTCGGGGGGGACCGTACGAGCAGTACTTC. The variable domain in full, completed from reference TRBV15 and TRBJ2-7, reads DAMVIQNPRYQVTQFGKPVTLSCSQTLNHNVMYWYQQKSSQAPKLLFHYYDKDFNNEADTPDNFQSRRPNTSFCFLDIRSPGLGDTAMYLCATSRVRGGPYEQYFGPGTRLTVT.

This chain connects TRBV5-6 to TRBJ2-1, with 9 bases aligning to TRBD2. This CDR3 comprises 16 residues. Germline V gene sequence: CDR1 SGHDT, CDR2 YYEEEE. The junction had 9 bases not matched to a gene; V was cut back by 0 bases and J by 8 bases. The CDR3 loop is CASSLAGRGGLDEQFF. CDR3 nucleotides: TGTGCCAGCAGCTTGGCTGGGCGGGGGGGCCTCGATGAGCAGTTCTTC. Supplemented by reference TRBV5-6 and TRBJ2-1, the full variable domain reads DAGVTQSPTHLIKTRGQQVTLRCSPKSGHDTVSWYQQALGQGPQFIFQYYEEEERQRGNFPDRFSGHQFPNYSSELNVNALLLGDSALYLCASSLAGRGGLDEQFFGPGTRLTVL.

The table lists this clone with a count of one. CDR3 in amino acids: CASIGDRFNTEAFF. CDR3 sequence (DNA): TGTGCCAGTATAGGGGACAGGTTTAACACTGAAGCTTTCTTT. The V gene is TRBV19, the J gene TRBJ1-1; TRBD1 aligns across 8 bases. The germline gives CDR1 LNHDA, CDR2 SQIVND (reference sequence). The CDR3 covers 14 residues. V gave up 7 bases and J gave up 2 bases; unmatched junction bases: 6.

The V call is TRBV19, the J call TRBJ2-7; D possibly uses TRBD1 or TRBD2 (6 bases each). Trimming cost V 3 bases and J 1 base, with 13 bases left between them. CDR3 size: 15 residues. Germline assignment: CDR1 LNHDA and CDR2 SQIVND (reference sequence). The CDR3 nucleotides read TGTGCCAGTAGTATGTCGGGGGCCGGTTCCTACGAGCAGTACTTC. Protein sequence: CASSMSGAGSYEQYF.

This chain joins TRBV3-1 (or the pseudogene TRBV3-2) and TRBJ2-1; maybe TRBD2 (6 bases). Germline V gives CDR1 LGHDT, CDR2 YNNKEL (reference sequence). V dropped 0 bases and J dropped 15 bases, with 24 bases sitting between them. The CDR3 has 16 residues. CDR3 sequence (DNA): TGTGCCAGCAGCCAAGATTGGGACTCTAGGCGCGGGAAACCGTTCTTC. This gives the protein CASSQDWDSRRGKPFF.

The J gene is TRBJ2-7, the V gene TRBV7-9; D might be TRBD2 (6 bases). The CDR3 contains 14 residues. The V end lost 4 bases, the J end lost 0 bases, and 10 bases lay between the germline ends. Germline assignment: CDR1 SEHNR and CDR2 FQNEAQ (reference sequence). The CDR3 region is CASSSRESSYEQYF. DNA of the CDR3: TGTGCCAGCAGCTCCCGGGAGAGCTCCTACGAGCAGTACTTC. Full variable domain (outside the CDR3, taken from reference TRBV7-9 and TRBJ2-7): DTGVSQNPRHKITKRGQNVTFRCDPISEHNRLYWYRQTLGQGPEFLTYFQNEAQLEKSRLLSDRFSAERPKGSFSTLEIQRTEQGDSAMYLCASSSRESSYEQYFGPGTRLTVT.

In this sample, this clone turned up once. V usage is TRBV9 and J usage is TRBJ2-2, with D unclear. V lost 0 bases, J lost 0 bases, and 15 bases lay in between. From germline, CDR1 is SGDLS and CDR2 YYNGEE. The CDR3 contains 18 residues. The CDR3: CASSVGVGWVSNTGELFF. For the CDR3, the DNA is TGTGCCAGCAGCGTAGGGGTGGGTTGGGTATCGAACACCGGGGAGCTGTTTTTT.

This clone was detected a few times. The chain joins TRBV6-1 to TRBJ1-2; possible D gene TRBD1, 5 bases. Trimming stripped 2 bases from V and 8 bases from J, with 18 bases between. The germline V gene has CDR1 MNHNS and CDR2 SASEGT. The CDR3 length is 15 residues. The CDR3 DNA reads as TGTGCCAGCAGTGAACAGGGCAGGCCCGTTCTAGGCTACACCTTC. Amino acid sequence: CASSEQGRPVLGYTF.

V usage is TRBV18 and J usage is TRBJ2-1, with 15 bases lining up with TRBD2. The CDR3 runs 14 residues. The V segment lost 3 bases and the J segment 10 bases; nucleotides outside the gene matches: 1. The V gene's germline CDR1 is KGHSH and CDR2 LQKENI. CDR3 amino acids: CASSPGLAGGEQFF. The DNA of the CDR3 is TGTGCCAGCTCACCCGGACTAGCGGGGGGGGAGCAGTTCTTC.

The J gene is TRBJ1-1, the V gene TRBV18; TRBD1 is a possible D gene (6 bases). V dropped 3 bases and J dropped 1 base, with 15 bases sitting between them. CDR1 is KGHSH, CDR2 LQKENI, per germline. The CDR3 loop spans 16 amino acids. CDR3 coding DNA: TGTGCCAGCTCACCGGTAGAAGGACAGACGAACACTGAAGCTTTCTTT. Translating gives CASSPVEGQTNTEAFF.

The chain has TRBV30 and TRBJ1-2, with 8 positions matching TRBD1. V gave up 1 base and J gave up 6 bases; unmatched junction bases: 7. The length of the CDR3 is 14 residues. Germline loops: CDR1 GTSNPN, CDR2 SVGIG (reference sequence). The CDR3 coding sequence is TGTGCCTGGAGTGGTCAGACAGGGGTTGATGGCTACACCTTC. This codes for CAWSGQTGVDGYTF. Full variable domain (remainder filled in from reference TRBV30 and TRBJ1-2): SQTIHQWPATLVQPVGSPLSLECTVEGTSNPNLYWYRQAAGRGLQLLFYSVGIGQISSEVPQNLSASRPQDRQFILSSKKLLLSDSGFYLCAWSGQTGVDGYTFGSGTRLTVV.

This clone showed up just a few times. The chain joins TRBV9 to TRBJ2-5; D uncertain. This CDR3 region has 12 residues. Germline CDR1 is SGDLS and CDR2 is YYNGEE. Trimming shortened V by 3 bases and J by 5 bases, and 8 bases separated the two germline ends. For the CDR3, the DNA is TGTGCCAGCAGCGGAATGCCGGAGACCCAGTACTTC. Translating gives CASSGMPETQYF.

This chain joins TRBV27 and TRBJ1-2; D may be TRBD1 (6 bases). V lost 5 bases and J lost 3, with 19 bases in between. Per the germline V gene, CDR1 is MNHEY and CDR2 is SMNVEV (reference sequence). This CDR3 has 16 residues. This chain's CDR3 is CASSVRQELPYYGYTF. CDR3 sequence (DNA): TGTGCCAGCAGTGTCCGACAGGAGCTCCCCTACTATGGCTACACCTTC.

The rearrangement joins TRBV18 to TRBJ2-5; D unresolved. Trimming shortened V by 2 bases and J by 5 bases, and 6 bases separated the two germline ends. Germline loops: CDR1 KGHSH, CDR2 LQKENI. The CDR3 runs to 12 residues. This CDR3 reads CASSPIGETQYF. The CDR3 DNA reads TGTGCCAGCTCACCAATAGGCGAGACCCAGTACTTC.

The genes are TRBV6-5 and TRBJ2-5; D could derive from TRBD1 or TRBD2 (5 bases each). This CDR3 has 13 residues. The V end was cut by 2 bases, the J end by 4 bases, with 8 bases between. CDR1 and CDR2 from the germline V gene are MNHEY and SVGAGI. The CDR3 coding sequence is TGTGCCAGCAGTTACGGGGGTCCAGAGACCCAGTACTTC. Amino acid sequence: CASSYGGPETQYF.

The chain has TRBV28 and TRBJ1-3; D perhaps matches TRBD1 (6 bases). V was clipped by 2 bases and J by 4 bases, with 15 bases between them. CDR1 MDHEN and CDR2 SYDVKM come from the germline V gene. CDR3 length: 16 residues. As DNA, the CDR3 is TGTGCCAGCAGTTTAAGGGCAGGGGCGTGGGGAAACACCATATATTTT. Translating it yields CASSLRAGAWGNTIYF. Full variable domain (remainder filled in from reference TRBV28 and TRBJ1-3): DVKVTQSSRYLVKRTGEKVFLECVQDMDHENMFWYRQDPGLGLRLIYFSYDVKMKEKGDIPEGYSVSREKKERFSLILESASTNQTSMYLCASSLRAGAWGNTIYFGEGSWLTVV.

The sample holds a few counts of this clone. The genes are TRBV4-1 and TRBJ2-2, with D possibly TRBD1 on 6 matching bases. Germline CDR1 is MGHRA and CDR2 is YSYEKL. Trimming removed 5 bases from V and 4 bases from J, with 14 bases in between. The CDR3 has 15 amino acids. DNA for the CDR3: TGCGCCAGCAGCGGGGGCACTCTTTTCACCGGGGAGCTGTTTTTT. It yields the protein CASSGGTLFTGELFF.

This clone was observed a few times. The chain carries TRBV11-2 and TRBJ2-7, with D tentatively TRBD2 (5 bases). Germline V CDR1 and CDR2: SGHAT, FQNNGV. V was pared by 0 bases and J by 0 bases, with 9 bases between. The CDR3 sequence is 15 residues long. CDR3 in amino acids: CASSLDQAASYEQYF. The CDR3 DNA reads as TGTGCCAGCAGCTTAGATCAAGCGGCCTCCTACGAGCAGTACTTC.

This clone was seen a few times. The chain links TRBV5-1 to TRBJ2-5; 10 bases are shared with TRBD2. After removal of 4 bases from V and 5 bases from J, the junction contained 8 bases not matched to a gene. The germline gives CDR1 SGHRS, CDR2 YFSETQ. The CDR3 totals 15 residues. The CDR3 sequence: CASSRIAGGSETQYF. The CDR3, as DNA: TGCGCCAGCAGCCGAATAGCGGGGGGCTCGGAGACCCAGTACTTC. Based on the CDR3 plus reference TRBV5-1 and TRBJ2-5, the full variable domain is KAGVTQTPRYLIKTRGQQVTLSCSPISGHRSVSWYQQTPGQGLQFLFEYFSETQRNKGNFPGRFSGRQFSNSRSEMNVSTLELGDSALYLCASSRIAGGSETQYFGPGTRLLVL.

The J gene is TRBJ2-7, the V gene TRBV27, with 8 bases aligning to TRBD2. From germline, CDR1 is MNHEY and CDR2 SMNVEV (reference sequence). There are 17 residues in the CDR3. V trimming: 4 bases; J trimming: 4 bases; junction bases outside the gene matches: 15. CDR3 sequence reads: CASSSLHGGGSGYEQYF. The CDR3, as DNA: TGTGCCAGCAGTTCCCTCCACGGGGGGGGTAGCGGGTACGAGCAGTACTTC.

This clone was recorded a few times. The rearrangement joins TRBV6-5 to TRBJ1-5, with D unclear. CDR1 is MNHEY, CDR2 SVGAGI, per germline. This CDR3 is 12 amino acids long. Trimming left V 4 bases short and J 2 bases short, with 3 bases between. CDR3 loop: CASSSRNQPQHF. As DNA, the CDR3 is TGTGCCAGCAGTTCTCGCAATCAGCCCCAGCATTTT.

The chain recombines TRBV11-3 with TRBJ2-7; D perhaps matches TRBD2 (5 bases). In germline, CDR1 is SGHNT, CDR2 YENEEA. The CDR3 is made up of 14 amino acids. V was clipped by 1 base and J by 2 bases, with 9 bases between them. As DNA, the CDR3 is TGTGCCAGCAGCTTAGGGACGGGGACCTACGAGCAGTACTTC. It is translated as CASSLGTGTYEQYF.

The rearrangement joins TRBV5-1 to TRBJ2-1; 12 nucleotides line up with TRBD2. The germline CDR1 and CDR2 sequences are SGHRS and YFSETQ. CDR3 length: 17 residues. The V and J ends lost 0 bases and 5 bases, in that order; junction bases with no gene match: 6. CDR3 in DNA: TGCGCCAGCAGCTTGGTTGCTAGCGGGAGGGCCGACAATGAGCAGTTCTTC. This codes for CASSLVASGRADNEQFF.

The CDR3 region is CASSERYQPQHF. CDR3 in DNA: TGTGCCAGCAGTGAGCGATATCAGCCCCAGCATTTT. This chain joins TRBV6-6 and TRBJ1-5, with unresolved D. There are 12 residues in the CDR3. Deletions cut 5 bases from V and 5 bases from J, with 7 bases between. Germline loops: CDR1 MNHNY, CDR2 SVGAGI (reference sequence).

J is TRBJ1-2 and V is TRBV5-1; D gene ambiguous. Germline CDR1 and CDR2: SGHRS and YFSETQ. The V end was cut by 2 bases, the J end by 8 bases, with 16 bases between. The CDR3 runs 14 residues. The CDR3 is CASSLGSLRDGYTF. The CDR3 bases are TGCGCCAGCAGCTTAGGCAGCCTGAGAGACGGCTACACCTTC. Combining the CDR3 with reference TRBV5-1 and TRBJ1-2 gives the whole variable domain KAGVTQTPRYLIKTRGQQVTLSCSPISGHRSVSWYQQTPGQGLQFLFEYFSETQRNKGNFPGRFSGRQFSNSRSEMNVSTLELGDSALYLCASSLGSLRDGYTFGSGTRLTVV.

This clone has just a few counts. The V call is TRBV12-3 or TRBV12-4, the J call TRBJ2-7; the D is unclear. The CDR3 has 12 residues. V lost 6 bases and J 2 bases, leaving 8 bases between the germline ends. This CDR3 is CASSPYPYEQYF. The CDR3 DNA follows: TGTGCCAGCAGCCCTTATCCCTACGAGCAGTACTTC.

A few counts support this clone. V and J are TRBV2 and TRBJ1-2; D is perhaps TRBD1 (6 bases). CDR3 size: 13 residues. The germline V gene has CDR1 SNHLY and CDR2 FYNNEI. V was trimmed by 8 bases and J by 7 bases, leaving 17 bases between them. The CDR3 spells CASSVDGGSGYTF. The CDR3, as DNA: TGTGCCAGCTCAGTGGACGGGGGCTCTGGCTACACCTTC.

The chain's CDR3 is CASSPRGGWGSGYSRLYEQYF. As DNA, the CDR3 is TGTGCCAGCAGCCCCAGAGGTGGTTGGGGGTCAGGATACAGCAGACTTTACGAGCAGTACTTC. The chain recombines TRBV6-6 with TRBJ2-7, with D perhaps given as TRBD1 or TRBD2 (5 bases each). V was clipped by 6 bases and J by 4 bases, with 37 bases between them. Germline V gene lookup returns CDR1 MNHNY and CDR2 SVGAGI (reference sequence). The CDR3 is 21 residues long.

V and J are TRBV11-2 and TRBJ2-7; D unresolved. Trimming stripped 2 bases from V and 3 bases from J, with 8 bases between. CDR1 is SGHAT and CDR2 is FQNNGV in the germline V gene. The CDR3 runs 13 residues. This CDR3 reads CASSLNGIYEQYF. CDR3 in DNA: TGTGCCAGCAGCTTAAATGGGATCTACGAGCAGTACTTC.

The chain links TRBV3-1 (or the pseudogene TRBV3-2) to TRBJ1-6; possibly TRBD1 for D (5 bases). Germline V gene sequence: CDR1 LGHDT, CDR2 YNNKEL (reference sequence). V lost 8 bases and J 4 bases, leaving 15 bases between the germline ends. The CDR3 length is 15 residues. CDR3 sequence reads: CASGARNRYNSPLHF. CDR3 coding DNA: TGTGCCAGCGGGGCCAGAAACCGTTATAATTCACCCCTCCACTTT.

Only one count was recorded for this clone. The rearrangement joins TRBV19 to TRBJ2-1; D might be TRBD1 (5 bases). The germline V gene encodes CDR1 LNHDA and CDR2 SQIVND (reference sequence). This CDR3 contains 16 residues. Trimming cost V 2 bases and J 6 bases, with 17 bases left between them. Here the CDR3 DNA reads TGTGCCAGTAGTATATTCCAGGGCTTGTTTAGCAATGAGCAGTTCTTC. Translation gives CASSIFQGLFSNEQFF.

The rearrangement uses TRBV27 and TRBJ2-1; 9 bases line up with TRBD2. Germline CDR1 reads MNHEY; CDR2 reads SMNVEV (reference sequence). The V gene end was trimmed by 3 bases and the J gene end by 4 bases; junction bases not matched to a gene: 10. This CDR3 contains 17 residues. Here the CDR3 reads CASSFPGTSKPYNEQFF. CDR3 nucleotide sequence: TGTGCCAGCAGTTTTCCCGGGACTAGCAAGCCGTACAATGAGCAGTTCTTC.